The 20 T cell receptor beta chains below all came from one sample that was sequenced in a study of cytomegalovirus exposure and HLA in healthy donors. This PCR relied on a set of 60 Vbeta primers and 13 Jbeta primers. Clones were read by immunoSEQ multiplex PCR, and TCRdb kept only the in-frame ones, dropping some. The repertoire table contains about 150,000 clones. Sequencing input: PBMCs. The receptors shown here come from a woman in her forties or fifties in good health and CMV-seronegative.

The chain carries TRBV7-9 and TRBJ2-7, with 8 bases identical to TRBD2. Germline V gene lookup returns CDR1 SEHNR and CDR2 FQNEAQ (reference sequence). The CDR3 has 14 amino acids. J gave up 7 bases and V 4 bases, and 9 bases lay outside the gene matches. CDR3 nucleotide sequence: TGTGCCAGCAGCTCCTCCGGGACTAGGGGTGAGCAGTACTTC. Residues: CASSSSGTRGEQYF. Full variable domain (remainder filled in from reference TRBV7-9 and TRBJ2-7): DTGVSQNPRHKITKRGQNVTFRCDPISEHNRLYWYRQTLGQGPEFLTYFQNEAQLEKSRLLSDRFSAERPKGSFSTLEIQRTEQGDSAMYLCASSSSGTRGEQYFGPGTRLTVT.

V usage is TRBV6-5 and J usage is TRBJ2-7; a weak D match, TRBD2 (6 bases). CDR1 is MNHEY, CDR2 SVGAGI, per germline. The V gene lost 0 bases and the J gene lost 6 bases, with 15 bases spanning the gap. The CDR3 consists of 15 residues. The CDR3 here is CASSYSSGVASEQYF. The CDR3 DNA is TGTGCCAGCAGTTACTCGTCGGGGGTCGCGTCCGAGCAGTACTTC.

The CDR3 DNA is TGTGCCAGCAGCGTGAGGGCGGGAGTGGTAGGGAAGGAGCTGTTTTTT. Protein: CASSVRAGVVGKELFF. This sequence joins TRBV9 and TRBJ2-2, with 7 bases that match TRBD2. The ends lost 2 bases at V and 10 bases at J; junction bases unmatched: 14. Germline CDR1 and CDR2: SGDLS and YYNGEE. The CDR3 covers 16 residues.

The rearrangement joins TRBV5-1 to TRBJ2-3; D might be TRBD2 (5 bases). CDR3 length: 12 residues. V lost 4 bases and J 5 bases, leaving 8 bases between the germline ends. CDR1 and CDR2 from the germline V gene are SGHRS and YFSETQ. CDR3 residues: CASSLSGDTQYF. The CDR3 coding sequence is TGCGCCAGCAGCCTGAGCGGAGATACGCAGTATTTT.

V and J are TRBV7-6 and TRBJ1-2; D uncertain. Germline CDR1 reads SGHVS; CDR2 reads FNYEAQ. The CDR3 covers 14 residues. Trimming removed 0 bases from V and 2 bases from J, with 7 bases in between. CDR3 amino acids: CASSLAAGNYGYTF. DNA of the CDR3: TGTGCCAGCAGCTTAGCGGCCGGGAACTATGGCTACACCTTC.

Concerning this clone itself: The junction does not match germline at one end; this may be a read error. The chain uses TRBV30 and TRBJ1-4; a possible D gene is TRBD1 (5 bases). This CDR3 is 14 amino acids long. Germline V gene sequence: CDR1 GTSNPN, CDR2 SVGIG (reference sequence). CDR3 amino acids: CAWSRGRAKEKLFF. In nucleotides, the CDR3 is TGTGCCTGGAGTCGGGGGAGGGCTAAGGAAAAACTGTTTTTT.

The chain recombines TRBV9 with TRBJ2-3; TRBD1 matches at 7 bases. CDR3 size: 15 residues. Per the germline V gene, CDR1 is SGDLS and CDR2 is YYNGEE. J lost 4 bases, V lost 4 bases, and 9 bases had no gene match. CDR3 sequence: CASSTTGFGADTQYF. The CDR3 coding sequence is TGTGCCAGCAGCACGACAGGGTTTGGGGCAGATACGCAGTATTTT.

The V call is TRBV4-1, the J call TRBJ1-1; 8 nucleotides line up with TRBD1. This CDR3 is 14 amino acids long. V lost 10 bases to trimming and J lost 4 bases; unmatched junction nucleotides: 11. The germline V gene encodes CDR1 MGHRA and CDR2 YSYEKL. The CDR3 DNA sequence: TGCGCCACCCAGGGGCAGGGGGCTTTCACTGAAGCTTTCTTT. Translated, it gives CATQGQGAFTEAFF.

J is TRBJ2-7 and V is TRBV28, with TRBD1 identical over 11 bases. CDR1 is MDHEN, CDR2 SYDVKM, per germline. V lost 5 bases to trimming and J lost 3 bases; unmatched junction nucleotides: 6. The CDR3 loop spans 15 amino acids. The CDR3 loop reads CASSTPGQGDYEQYF. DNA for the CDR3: TGTGCCAGCAGTACGCCGGGACAGGGGGACTACGAGCAGTACTTC.

As DNA, the CDR3 is TGTTCCCCGGGGTCGGACTATGGCTACACCTTC. Protein sequence: CSPGSDYGYTF. The chain couples TRBV7-9 to TRBJ1-2; D unclear. Germline values: CDR1 SEHNR, CDR2 FQNEAQ (reference sequence). This CDR3 comprises 11 residues.

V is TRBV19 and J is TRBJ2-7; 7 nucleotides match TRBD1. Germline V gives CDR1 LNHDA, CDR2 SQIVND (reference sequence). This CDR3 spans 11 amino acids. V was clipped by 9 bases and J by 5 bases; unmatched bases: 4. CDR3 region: CASRQGNEQYF. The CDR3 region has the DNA TGTGCCAGCCGACAGGGAAACGAGCAGTACTTC.

The CDR3 bases are TGCGCCAGCAGTGAGTCGGCGGAAACGACCGGGGAGCTGTTTTTT. Translation gives CASSESAETTGELFF. This rearrangement joins TRBV10-2 to TRBJ2-2; D is uncertain. V shed 0 bases and J shed 5 bases, with 10 bases lying between them. The CDR3 has 15 amino acids. CDR1 and CDR2 from the germline V gene are WSHSY and SAAADI.

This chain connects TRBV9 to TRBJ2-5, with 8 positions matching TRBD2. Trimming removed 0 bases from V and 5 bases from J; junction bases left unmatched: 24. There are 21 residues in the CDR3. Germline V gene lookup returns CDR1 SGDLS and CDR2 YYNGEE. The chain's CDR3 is CASSVVGGARGEGAPSETQYF. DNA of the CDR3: TGTGCCAGCAGCGTAGTCGGGGGGGCGCGGGGTGAAGGCGCTCCGTCGGAGACCCAGTACTTC.

The chain's CDR3 is CAISETPFRTAPTSQQYF. CDR3 nucleotide sequence: TGTGCCATCAGTGAGACCCCTTTCCGGACAGCCCCTACGAGTCAGCAGTACTTC. The chain is built from TRBV10-3 and TRBJ2-7, with D possibly matching TRBD1 (6 bases). Germline lookup yields CDR1 ENHRY and CDR2 SYGVKD. The CDR3 length is 18 residues. Trimming pared 2 bases from V and 8 bases from J, leaving 28 bases between.

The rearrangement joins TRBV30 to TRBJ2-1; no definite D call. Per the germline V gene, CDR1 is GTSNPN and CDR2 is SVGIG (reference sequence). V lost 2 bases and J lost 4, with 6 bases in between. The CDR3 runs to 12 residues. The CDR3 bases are TGTGCCTGGAGTAGTCAGTACAATGAGCAGTTCTTC. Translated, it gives CAWSSQYNEQFF.

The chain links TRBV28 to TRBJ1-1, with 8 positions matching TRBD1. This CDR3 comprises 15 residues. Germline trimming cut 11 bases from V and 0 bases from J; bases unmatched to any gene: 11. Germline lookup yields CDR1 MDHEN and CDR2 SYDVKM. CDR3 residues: CAGQQYRGMNTEAFF. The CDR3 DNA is TGTGCCGGACAACAATACAGGGGGATGAACACTGAAGCTTTCTTT.

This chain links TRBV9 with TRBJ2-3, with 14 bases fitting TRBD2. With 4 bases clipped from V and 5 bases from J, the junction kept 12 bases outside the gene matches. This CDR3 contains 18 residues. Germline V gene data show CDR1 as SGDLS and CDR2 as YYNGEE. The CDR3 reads CASSPAQTSGRAGDTQYF. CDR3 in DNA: TGTGCCAGCAGCCCAGCCCAGACTAGCGGGAGGGCTGGAGATACGCAGTATTTT. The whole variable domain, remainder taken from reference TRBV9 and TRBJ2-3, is DSGVTQTPKHLITATGQRVTLRCSPRSGDLSVYWYQQSLDQGLQFLIQYYNGEERAKGNILERFSAQQFPDLHSELNLSSLELGDSALYFCASSPAQTSGRAGDTQYFGPGTRLTVL.

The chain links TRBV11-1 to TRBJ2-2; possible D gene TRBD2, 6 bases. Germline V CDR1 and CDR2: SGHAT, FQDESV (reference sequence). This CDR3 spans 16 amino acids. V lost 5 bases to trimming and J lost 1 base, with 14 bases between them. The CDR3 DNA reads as TGTGCCAGCAGCCCCCTGCGGCGGGAGAACACCGGGGAGCTGTTTTTT. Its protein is CASSPLRRENTGELFF.

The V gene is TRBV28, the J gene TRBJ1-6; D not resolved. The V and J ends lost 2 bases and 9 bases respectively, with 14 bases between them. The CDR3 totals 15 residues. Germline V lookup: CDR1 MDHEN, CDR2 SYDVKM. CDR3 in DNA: TGTGCCAGCAGTTTACCCGGACGGGGTAGTTCACCCCTCCACTTT. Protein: CASSLPGRGSSPLHF.

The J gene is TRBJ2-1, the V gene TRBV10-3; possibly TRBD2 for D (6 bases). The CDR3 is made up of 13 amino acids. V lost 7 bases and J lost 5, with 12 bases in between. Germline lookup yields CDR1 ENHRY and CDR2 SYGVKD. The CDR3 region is CAIMGGVDNEQFF. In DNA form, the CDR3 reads TGTGCCATCATGGGGGGTGTTGACAATGAGCAGTTCTTC.